The clone carrying this T cell receptor beta chain was observed a single time. The entry originates in a study of T cells in Graves' hyperthyroidism and ophthalmopathy. Trimming removed 6 bases from V and 5 bases from J, with 17 bases in between. Germline-derived CDR1 and CDR2 are KGHSH and LQKENI. There are 14 residues in the CDR3. Amplification targeted TCR beta CDR3 regions from RNA transcripts. The TCR CDR3 first-round RT-PCR relied on the HTBI primer set. Each CDR3 protein is one row after TCRdb ran MiXCR on the multiplex PCR reads. The top ten hold approximately 11% of the sample, which has about 480,000 distinct CDR3 sequences, around a quarter seen once.

The chain carries TRBV18 and TRBJ2-7; D may correspond to TRBD1 or TRBD2 (5 bases each). The sequenced sample was blood. The sequence was obtained from a woman younger than 45 with Graves' ophthalmopathy. This CDR3 reads CASSTLGTPDEQYF. CDR3 coding DNA: TGTGCCAGCTCCACACTTGGGACCCCCGACGAGCAGTACTTC.